This TCR beta chain was captured by sequencing in a study of blood T cell repertoires in COVID-19. Using immunoSEQ multiplex PCR, the repertoire was profiled, and TCRdb retains in-frame clones only, with some absent. The data show 300,000 to 400,000 clones, around 86% seen once. The V segment lost 7 bases and the J segment 4 bases; nucleotides outside the gene matches: 0. CDR3 size: 12 residues. The germline V gene has CDR1 MDHEN and CDR2 SYDVKM. The V call is TRBV28, the J call TRBJ1-4; 7 nucleotides line up with TRBD1. The sequenced sample was peripheral blood. The sequence was collected from a man aged 45-60 years with active or convalescent COVID-19. CDR3 bases: TGTGCCAGCAACAGGGGTAATGAAAAACTGTTTTTT. Its protein product is CASNRGNEKLFF.